The entry below describes one TCR beta chain. Germline V gives CDR1 SGDLS, CDR2 YYNGEE. The CDR3 contains 18 residues. J was trimmed by 2 bases and V by 4 bases; bases with no gene match: 10. These data belong to a study of shared T cell receptors in the human thymus. Assay used: immunoSEQ multiplex PCR; TCRdb lists only in-frame clones, some missing. The top ten hold around 0.019% of the sample, which has a few hundred thousand clones, about 95% seen once. V is TRBV9 and J is TRBJ2-5; 14 nucleotides match TRBD2. This receptor was taken from a human donor. The sample taken for sequencing was thymocytes. The CDR3 DNA reads as TGTGCCAGCAGCCCCCGGACTAGCGGGAGGAAAGGGCAAGAGACCCAGTACTTC. Protein sequence: CASSPRTSGRKGQETQYF.